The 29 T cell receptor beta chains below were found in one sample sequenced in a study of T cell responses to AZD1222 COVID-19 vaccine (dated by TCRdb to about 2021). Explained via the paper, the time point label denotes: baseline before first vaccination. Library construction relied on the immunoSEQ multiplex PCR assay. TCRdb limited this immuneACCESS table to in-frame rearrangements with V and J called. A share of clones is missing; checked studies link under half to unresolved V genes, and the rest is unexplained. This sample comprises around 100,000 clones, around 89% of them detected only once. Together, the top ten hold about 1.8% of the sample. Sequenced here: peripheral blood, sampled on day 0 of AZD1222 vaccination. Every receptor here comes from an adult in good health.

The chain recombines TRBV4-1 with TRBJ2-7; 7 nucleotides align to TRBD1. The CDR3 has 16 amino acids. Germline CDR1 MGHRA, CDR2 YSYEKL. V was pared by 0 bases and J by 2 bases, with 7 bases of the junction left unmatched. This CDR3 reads CASSQEWTGQAYEQYF. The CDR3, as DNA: TGCGCCAGCAGCCAAGAGTGGACAGGCCAAGCCTACGAGCAGTACTTC.

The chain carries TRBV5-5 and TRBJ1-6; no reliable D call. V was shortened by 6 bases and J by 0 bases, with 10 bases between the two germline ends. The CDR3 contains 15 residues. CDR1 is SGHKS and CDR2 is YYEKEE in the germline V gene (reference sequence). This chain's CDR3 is CASTWGSSYNSPLHF. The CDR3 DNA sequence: TGTGCCAGCACCTGGGGAAGCTCCTATAATTCACCCCTCCACTTT.

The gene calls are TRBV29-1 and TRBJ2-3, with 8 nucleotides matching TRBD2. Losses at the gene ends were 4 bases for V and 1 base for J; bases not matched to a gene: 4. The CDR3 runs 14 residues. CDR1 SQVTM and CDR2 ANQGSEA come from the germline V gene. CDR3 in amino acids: CSVAAREGTDTQYF. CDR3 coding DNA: TGCAGCGTTGCTGCGCGGGAGGGCACAGATACGCAGTATTTT.

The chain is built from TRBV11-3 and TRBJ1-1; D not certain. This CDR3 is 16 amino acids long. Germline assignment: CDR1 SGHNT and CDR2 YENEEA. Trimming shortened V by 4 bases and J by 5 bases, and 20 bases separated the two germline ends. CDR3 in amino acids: CASSSFRRDRWTEAFF. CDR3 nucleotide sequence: TGTGCCAGCAGCTCATTTCGGCGGGATAGGTGGACTGAAGCTTTCTTT.

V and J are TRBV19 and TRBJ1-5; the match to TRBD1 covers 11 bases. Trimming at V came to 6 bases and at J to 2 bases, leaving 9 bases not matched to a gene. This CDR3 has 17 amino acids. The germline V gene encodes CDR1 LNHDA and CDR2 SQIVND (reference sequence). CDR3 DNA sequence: TGTGCCAGTAGGAGCCGGGACAGGGGGAGTGGCAATCAGCCCCAGCATTTT. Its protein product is CASRSRDRGSGNQPQHF.

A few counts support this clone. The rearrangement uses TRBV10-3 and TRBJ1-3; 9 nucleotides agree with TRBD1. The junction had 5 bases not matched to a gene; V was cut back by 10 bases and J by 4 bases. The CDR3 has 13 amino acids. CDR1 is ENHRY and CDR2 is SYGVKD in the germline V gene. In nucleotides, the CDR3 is TGTGCCACCGGGACAGGGTCCGGAAACACCATATATTTT. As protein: CATGTGSGNTIYF.

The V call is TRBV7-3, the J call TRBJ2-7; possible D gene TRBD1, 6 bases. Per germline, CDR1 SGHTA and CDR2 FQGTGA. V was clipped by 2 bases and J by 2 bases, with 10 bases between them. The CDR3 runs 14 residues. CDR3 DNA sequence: TGTGCCAGCAGCTTAGGGGCAGGGGCCTACGAGCAGTACTTC. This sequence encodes CASSLGAGAYEQYF.

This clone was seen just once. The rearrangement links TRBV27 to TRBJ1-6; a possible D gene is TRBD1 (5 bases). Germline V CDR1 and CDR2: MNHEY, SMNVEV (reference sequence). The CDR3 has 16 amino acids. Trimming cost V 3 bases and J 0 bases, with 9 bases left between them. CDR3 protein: CASSFGALSYNSPLHF. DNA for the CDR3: TGTGCCAGCAGTTTTGGGGCCCTCTCCTATAATTCACCCCTCCACTTT.

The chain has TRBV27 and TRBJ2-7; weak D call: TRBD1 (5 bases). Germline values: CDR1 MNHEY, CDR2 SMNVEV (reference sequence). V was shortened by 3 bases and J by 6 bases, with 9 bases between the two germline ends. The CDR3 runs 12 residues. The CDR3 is CASSFFRGEQYF. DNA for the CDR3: TGTGCCAGCAGTTTTTTTAGGGGCGAGCAGTACTTC.

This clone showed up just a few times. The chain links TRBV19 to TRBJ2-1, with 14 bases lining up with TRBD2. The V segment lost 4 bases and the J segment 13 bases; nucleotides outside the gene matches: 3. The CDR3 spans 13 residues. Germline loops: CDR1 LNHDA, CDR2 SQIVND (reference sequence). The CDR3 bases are TGTGCCAGTAGTACGGGACTAGCGGGAGTACAGTTCTTC. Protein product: CASSTGLAGVQFF.

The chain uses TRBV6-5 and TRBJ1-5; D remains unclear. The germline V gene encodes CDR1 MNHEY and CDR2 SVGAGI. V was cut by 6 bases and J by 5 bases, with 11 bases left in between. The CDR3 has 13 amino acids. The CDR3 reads CASSQQGYQPQHF. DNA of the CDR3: TGTGCCAGCAGCCAACAAGGTTATCAGCCCCAGCATTTT.

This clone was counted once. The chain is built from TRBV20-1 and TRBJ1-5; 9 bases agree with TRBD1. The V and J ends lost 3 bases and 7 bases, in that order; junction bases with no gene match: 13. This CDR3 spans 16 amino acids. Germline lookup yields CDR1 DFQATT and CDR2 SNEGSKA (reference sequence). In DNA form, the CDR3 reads TGCAGTGCTAGTGCCGTGGGACAGGGAGGATGGCAGCCCCAGCATTTT. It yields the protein CSASAVGQGGWQPQHF.

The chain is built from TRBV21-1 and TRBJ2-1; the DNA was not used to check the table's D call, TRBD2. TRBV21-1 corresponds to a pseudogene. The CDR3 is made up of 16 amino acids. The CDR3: CASRWTSGQPYNEQFF. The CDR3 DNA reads TGTGCCAGCAGATGGACTAGCGGTCAACCGTACAATGAGCAGTTCTTC.

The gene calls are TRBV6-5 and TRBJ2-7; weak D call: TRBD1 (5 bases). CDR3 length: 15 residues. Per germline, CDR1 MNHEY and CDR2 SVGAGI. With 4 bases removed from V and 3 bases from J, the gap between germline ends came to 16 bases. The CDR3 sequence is CASSSGQGIFYEQYF. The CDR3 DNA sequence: TGTGCCAGCAGTTCAGGGCAGGGTATCTTCTACGAGCAGTACTTC.

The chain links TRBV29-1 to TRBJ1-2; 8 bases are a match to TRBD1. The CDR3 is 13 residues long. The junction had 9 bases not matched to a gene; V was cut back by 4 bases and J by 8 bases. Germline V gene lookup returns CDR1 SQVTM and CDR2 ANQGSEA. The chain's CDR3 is CSVVADRVRGYTF. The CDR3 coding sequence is TGCAGCGTTGTCGCGGACAGGGTGAGAGGCTACACCTTC.

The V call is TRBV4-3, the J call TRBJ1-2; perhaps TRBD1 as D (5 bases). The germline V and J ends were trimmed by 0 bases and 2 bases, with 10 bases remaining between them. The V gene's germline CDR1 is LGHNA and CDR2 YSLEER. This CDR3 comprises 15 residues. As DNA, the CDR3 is TGCGCCAGCAGCCAAGATCCGGGGGTCAACTATGGCTACACCTTC. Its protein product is CASSQDPGVNYGYTF.

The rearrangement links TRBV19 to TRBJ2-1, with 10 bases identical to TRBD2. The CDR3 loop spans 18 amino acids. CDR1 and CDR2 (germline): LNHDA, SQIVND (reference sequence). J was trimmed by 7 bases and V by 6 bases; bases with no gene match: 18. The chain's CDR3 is CASSPEREGVLAQNEQFF. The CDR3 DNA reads TGTGCCAGTAGCCCGGAGCGGGAGGGTGTGTTGGCCCAGAATGAGCAGTTCTTC.

The CDR3 DNA follows: TGTGCCAGAATCGAAAAAGCGACCTCTGGGGCCAACGTCCTGACTTTC. Amino acids: CARIEKATSGANVLTF. The chain employs TRBV3-1 (or the pseudogene TRBV3-2) and TRBJ2-6, with D hard to call. The V and J ends lost 9 bases and 0 bases respectively, with 15 bases between them. CDR1 and CDR2 (germline): LGHDT, YNNKEL (reference sequence). This CDR3 comprises 16 residues.

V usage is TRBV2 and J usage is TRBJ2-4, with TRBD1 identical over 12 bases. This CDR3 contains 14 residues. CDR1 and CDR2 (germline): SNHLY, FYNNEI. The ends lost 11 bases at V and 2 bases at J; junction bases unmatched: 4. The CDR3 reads CALGTGGSKNIQYF. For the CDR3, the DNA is TGTGCCCTAGGGACAGGGGGCTCCAAAAACATTCAGTACTTC. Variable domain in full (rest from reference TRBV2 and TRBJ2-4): EPEVTQTPSHQVTQMGQEVILRCVPISNHLYFYWYRQILGQKVEFLVSFYNNEISEKSEIFDDQFSVERPDGSNFTLKIRSTKLEDSAMYFCALGTGGSKNIQYFGAGTRLSVL.

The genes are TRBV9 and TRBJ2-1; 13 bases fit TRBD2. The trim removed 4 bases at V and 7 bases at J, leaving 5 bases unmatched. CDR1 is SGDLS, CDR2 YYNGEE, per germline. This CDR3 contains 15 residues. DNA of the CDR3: TGTGCCAGCAGCCCCGGACTAGCGGGAGTTAATGAGCAGTTCTTC. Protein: CASSPGLAGVNEQFF.

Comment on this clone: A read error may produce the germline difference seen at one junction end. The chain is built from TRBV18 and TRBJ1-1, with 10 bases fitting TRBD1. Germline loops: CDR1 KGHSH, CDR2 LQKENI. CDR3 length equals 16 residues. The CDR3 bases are TGTGCCAGCTCTCCCCCGGGACAGGGGATGAACGCTGAAGCTTTCTTT. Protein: CASSPPGQGMNAEAFF.

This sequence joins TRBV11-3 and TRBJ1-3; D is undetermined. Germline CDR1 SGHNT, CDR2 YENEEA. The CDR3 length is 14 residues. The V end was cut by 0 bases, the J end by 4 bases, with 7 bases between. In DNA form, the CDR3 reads TGTGCCAGCAGCTTAGAGGACCGCGGAAACACCATATATTTT. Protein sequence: CASSLEDRGNTIYF.

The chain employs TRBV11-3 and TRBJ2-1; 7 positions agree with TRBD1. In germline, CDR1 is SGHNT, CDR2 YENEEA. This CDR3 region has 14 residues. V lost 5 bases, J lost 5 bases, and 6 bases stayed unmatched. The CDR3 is CASSRRTGHNEQFF. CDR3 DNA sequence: TGTGCCAGCAGCCGCCGGACAGGCCACAATGAGCAGTTCTTC.

CDR3 bases: TGTGCCAGCAGCCCCGGGACTAGCAGCTACAATGAGCAGTTCTTC. As protein: CASSPGTSSYNEQFF. The V and J genes are TRBV9 and TRBJ2-1; 9 nucleotides line up with TRBD2. The CDR3 spans 15 residues. Trimming took 4 bases from V and 3 from J; bases not matched to a gene: 5. Germline assignment: CDR1 SGDLS and CDR2 YYNGEE.

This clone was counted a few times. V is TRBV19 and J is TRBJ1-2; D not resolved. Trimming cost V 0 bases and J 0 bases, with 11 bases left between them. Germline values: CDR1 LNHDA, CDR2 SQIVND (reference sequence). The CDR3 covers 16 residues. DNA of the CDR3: TGTGCCAGTAGTATAGATCTGTATTCAGCTAACTATGGCTACACCTTC. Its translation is CASSIDLYSANYGYTF.

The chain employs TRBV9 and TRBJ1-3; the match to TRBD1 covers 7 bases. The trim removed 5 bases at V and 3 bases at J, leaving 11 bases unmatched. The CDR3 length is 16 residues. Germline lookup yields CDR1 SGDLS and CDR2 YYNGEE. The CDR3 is CASSNTQGDYGNTIYF. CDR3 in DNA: TGTGCCAGCAGTAACACCCAGGGGGATTATGGAAACACCATATATTTT.

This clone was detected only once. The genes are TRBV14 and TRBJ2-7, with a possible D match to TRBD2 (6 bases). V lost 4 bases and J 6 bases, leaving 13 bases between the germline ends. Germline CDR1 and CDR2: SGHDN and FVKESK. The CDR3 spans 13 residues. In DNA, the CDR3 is TGTGCCAGCAGCCCCATGGAGGGGTCCGAGCAGTACTTC. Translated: CASSPMEGSEQYF.

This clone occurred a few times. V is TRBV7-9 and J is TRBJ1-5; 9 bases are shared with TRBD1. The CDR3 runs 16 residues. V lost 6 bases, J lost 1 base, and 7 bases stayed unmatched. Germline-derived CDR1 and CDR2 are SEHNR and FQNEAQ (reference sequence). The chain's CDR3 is CASSHTDRGSNQPQHF. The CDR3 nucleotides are TGTGCCAGCAGTCATACCGACAGGGGGAGCAATCAGCCCCAGCATTTT.

The DNA for the CDR3 is TGTGCCACCAGTGGAAACCGGGACAGTTACGAGCAGTACTTC. Translated: CATSGNRDSYEQYF. The chain carries TRBV24-1 and TRBJ2-7; 7 positions match TRBD1. Germline loops: CDR1 KGHDR, CDR2 SFDVKD. V was clipped by 5 bases and J by 4 bases; unmatched bases: 7. This CDR3 spans 14 amino acids.